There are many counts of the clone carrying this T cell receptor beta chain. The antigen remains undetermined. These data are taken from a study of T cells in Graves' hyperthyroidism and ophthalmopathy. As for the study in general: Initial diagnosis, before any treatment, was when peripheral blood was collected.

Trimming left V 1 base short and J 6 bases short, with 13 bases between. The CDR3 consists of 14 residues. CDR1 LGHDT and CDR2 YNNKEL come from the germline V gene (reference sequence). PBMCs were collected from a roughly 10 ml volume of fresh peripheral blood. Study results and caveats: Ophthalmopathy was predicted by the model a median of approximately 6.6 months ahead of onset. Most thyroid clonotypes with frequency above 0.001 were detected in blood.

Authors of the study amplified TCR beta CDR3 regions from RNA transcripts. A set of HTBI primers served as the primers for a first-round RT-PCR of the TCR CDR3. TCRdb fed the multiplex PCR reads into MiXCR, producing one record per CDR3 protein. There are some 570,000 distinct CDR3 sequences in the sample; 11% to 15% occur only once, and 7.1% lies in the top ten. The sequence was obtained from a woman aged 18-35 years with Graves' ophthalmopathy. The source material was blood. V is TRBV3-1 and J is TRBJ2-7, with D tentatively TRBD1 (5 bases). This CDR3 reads CASSQVEGAGEQYF. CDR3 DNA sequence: TGTGCCAGCAGCCAAGTAGAAGGGGCCGGCGAGCAGTACTTC.